This is a list of T cell receptor beta chains from one sample in a study of CD8+CD57+ T cells in acquired aplastic anemia. Using its own MiXCR run on the reads, TCRdb lists one record per CDR3 protein. Of hundreds of thousands of distinct CDR3 sequences in the sample, around 45% are singletons; the top ten hold 7.8%. Sequencing used sorted CD4+, CD8+, or CD8+CD57+ T cells (not recorded which) from PBMCs. Receptor source: a human donor with aplastic anemia. Each CDR3 is given with its conserved first and last residue. The D gene is left open where the match is weak. Clone size is stated in some rows and not others, as once, few, many or a class when expanded.

clone size	V gene	D gene	J gene	CDR3 protein	CDR3 DNA
many	TRBV6-1	.	TRBJ2-5	CAVRVLNVETQYF	TGTGCCGTGCGGGTCCTAAATGTGGAGACCCAGTACTTC
once	TRBV20-1	TRBD1	TRBJ1-2	CSAINRNGGTGGMDGYTF	TGCAGTGCTATCAACCGGAATGGCGGGACAGGGGGTATGGATGGCTACACCTTC
many	TRBV20-1	.	TRBJ1-1	CSASGGYDTEAFF	TGCAGTGCTAGTGGAGGGTACGACACTGAAGCTTTCTTT
.	TRBV6-6	TRBD2	TRBJ2-5	CASSYSGLEGETQYF	TGTGCCAGCAGTTACTCTGGACTAGAGGGAGAGACCCAGTACTTC
.	TRBV7-2	TRBD2	TRBJ2-5	CASSPPHIAGLAGGETQYF	TGTGCCAGCAGCCCGCCTCATATCGCCGGACTAGCGGGGGGTGAGACCCAGTACTTC
.	TRBV6-2/TRBV6-3	.	TRBJ2-3	CASSLAMNTDTQYF	TGTGCCAGCAGTTTAGCAATGAACACAGATACGCAGTATTTT
.	TRBV7-9	TRBD2	TRBJ2-5	CASSFSGTSGETQYF	TGTGCCAGCAGCTTTTCCGGGACTAGCGGGGAGACCCAGTACTTC
many	TRBV20-1	.	TRBJ2-1	CSARVANEQFF	TGCAGTGCTAGAGTAGCCAATGAGCAGTTCTTC
few	TRBV15	.	TRBJ2-7	CATSRPGVDEQYF	TGTGCCACCAGCAGACCAGGGGTGGACGAGCAGTACTTC
.	TRBV15	.	TRBJ2-1	CAASREGGESYNEQFF	TGTGCCGCCAGCAGAGAGGGCGGGGAGTCCTACAATGAGCAGTTCTTC
many	TRBV20-1	TRBD1	TRBJ1-5	CSARSYTGGREPQHF	TGCAGTGCTAGAAGTTACACAGGGGGCCGAGAACCCCAGCATTTT
once	TRBV7-9	.	TRBJ1-2	CASSIPGLPRYGYTF	TGTGCCAGCAGCATACCGGGACTTCCCCGCTATGGCTACACCTTC
once	TRBV28	.	TRBJ1-5	CASSFDGEVQPQHF	TGTGCCAGCAGTTTTGACGGGGAAGTTCAGCCCCAGCATTTT
many	TRBV25-1	.	TRBJ2-7	CATGAGEQYF	TGTGCCACGGGGGCTGGTGAGCAGTACTTC
many	TRBV14	TRBD1	TRBJ2-1	CASSHPGTVYNEQFF	TGTGCCAGCAGCCACCCAGGGACAGTCTACAATGAGCAGTTCTTC
once	TRBV7-3	TRBD2	TRBJ2-3	CASSSLGGEADTQYF	TGTGCCAGCAGCTCCTTGGGGGGGGAGGCAGATACGCAGTATTTT
few	TRBV27	.	TRBJ1-5	CASSRDAGNQPQHF	TGTGCCAGCAGCCGCGACGCCGGCAATCAGCCCCAGCATTTT
.	TRBV20-1	TRBD2	TRBJ2-2	CSASGTSANTGELFF	TGCAGTGCTAGCGGGACTAGCGCGAACACCGGGGAGCTGTTTTTT
.	TRBV6-1	TRBD2	TRBJ2-7	CASIPNALGEGYEQYF	TGTGCCAGTATCCCAAACGCTCTGGGGGAGGGATACGAGCAGTACTTC
.	TRBV7-2	.	TRBJ2-1	CASSPSAGLFGAEQFF	TGTGCCAGCAGCCCGAGCGCAGGACTCTTCGGTGCGGAGCAGTTCTTC
many	TRBV19	.	TRBJ2-3	CASSIGLSTDTQYF	TGTGCCAGTAGTATAGGACTTAGCACAGATACGCAGTATTTT
.	TRBV7-2	.	TRBJ1-1	CASSRGYYMNTEAFF	TGTGCCAGCAGCCGTGGGTACTACATGAACACTGAAGCTTTCTTT
.	TRBV2	.	TRBJ1-2	CASSEGWMGFRYGYTF	TGTGCCAGCAGTGAAGGTTGGATGGGATTCCGCTATGGCTACACCTTC
.	TRBV30	.	TRBJ2-3	CAWTLAGTSTDTQYF	TGTGCCTGGACCCTGGCGGGGACTAGCACAGATACGCAGTATTTT
many	TRBV7-8	.	TRBJ1-1	CASSLDDMNTEAFF	TGTGCCAGCAGCTTAGATGACATGAACACTGAAGCTTTCTTT
many	TRBV11-2	.	TRBJ2-7	CANSFQNGAYEQYF	TGTGCCAACAGCTTTCAAAACGGGGCCTACGAGCAGTACTTC
.	TRBV2	.	TRBJ1-2	CASSPREGATF	TGTGCCAGCAGTCCCAGGGAAGGGGCCACCTTC
.	TRBV6-4	.	TRBJ2-2	CASSQDSRREAGELFF	TGTGCCAGCAGCCAAGATTCGCGCAGAGAGGCCGGGGAGCTGTTTTTT
many	TRBV14	.	TRBJ2-1	CASSYGGAGSYNEQFF	TGTGCCAGCAGCTATGGGGGGGCCGGCTCCTACAATGAGCAGTTCTTC
few	TRBV27	TRBD1	TRBJ2-1	CASIKWGTATDNEQFF	TGTGCCAGCATTAAGTGGGGGACAGCTACAGACAATGAGCAGTTCTTC
many	TRBV5-1	.	TRBJ2-1	CASSLPMSSYNEQFF	TGCGCCAGCAGCCTCCCCATGAGCTCCTACAATGAGCAGTTCTTC
.	TRBV30	.	TRBJ2-7	CAWNVGGYEQYF	TGTGCCTGGAATGTGGGGGGCTACGAGCAGTACTTC
few	TRBV18	TRBD1	TRBJ2-1	CASSPSWDRGYNEQFF	TGTGCCAGCTCACCAAGCTGGGACAGGGGGTACAATGAGCAGTTCTTC
.	TRBV7-9	TRBD1	TRBJ1-1	CASSITGARTEAFF	TGTGCCAGTAGTATTACAGGGGCGCGCACTGAAGCTTTCTTT
.	TRBV18	.	TRBJ2-5	CASSPIGGRDQETQYF	TGTGCCAGCTCACCAATCGGAGGCAGGGACCAAGAGACCCAGTACTTC
many	TRBV7-8	TRBD2	TRBJ2-7	CASSSRLAGGLNEQYF	TGTGCCAGCAGCTCTCGACTAGCGGGGGGGCTGAACGAGCAGTACTTC
.	TRBV2	TRBD1	TRBJ1-1	CANGEEGAAEAFF	TGTGCCAACGGGGAGGAGGGGGCCGCTGAAGCTTTCTTT
many	TRBV11-2	TRBD1	TRBJ2-3	CASSPRQGRDTQYF	TGTGCCAGCAGCCCCAGACAGGGCAGGGATACGCAGTATTTT
.	TRBV25-1	TRBD2	TRBJ2-7	CASSTRLAGDEQYF	TGTGCCAGCAGTACCCGACTAGCGGGAGACGAGCAGTACTTC
many	TRBV6-5	.	TRBJ2-7	CASSYSSLTGYEQYF	TGTGCCAGCAGTTACTCGAGTCTAACAGGGTACGAGCAGTACTTC